Here is one TCR beta chain with its context. This likely came from a read error, as a far larger clone is one base away. The data are from a study of low-dose radiotherapy and immunotherapy resistance in tumors. Study background: Cohort 2 patients were irradiated with 1 Gy every two weeks, reaching 13 Gy over 26 weeks. Every two weeks, cyclophosphamide 200 mg/m2 was infused one day before radiation plus immunotherapy.

Time point described: after trial treatment. The treatment here: LDRT plus nivolumab, ipilimumab, low-dose cyclophosphamide and aspirin (RACIN trial). CDR1 is SGHNT, CDR2 YYREEE, per germline (reference sequence). Trimming took 4 bases from V and 11 from J; bases not matched to a gene: 22. The CDR3 is 17 amino acids. With TRAV- and TRBV-specific primers, first-strand cDNA was made, covering the alpha and beta chains. For amplifying TCRs, the PCR ran for around 20 cycles with Phusion, which was used together with a constant-region primer and the adapter on the V primers. Through in vitro transcription, the mRNA that had been isolated was amplified. MiXCR was run by TCRdb on the reads, yielding one entry per CDR3 protein. Of around 100,000 distinct CDR3 sequences listed, under 25% are singletons.

The specimen was PBMCs, collected after low-dose radiotherapy plus immunotherapy. This chain joins TRBV5-4 and TRBJ2-5, with TRBD2 identical over 8 bases. The origin of this receptor is a female donor with ovarian cancer. This CDR3 is CASSRESPGGLGHEQYF. The CDR3, as DNA: TGTGCCAGCAGCCGCGAGTCCCCGGGGGGGCTCGGACATGAGCAGTACTTC. Complete variable domain (other parts from reference TRBV5-4 and TRBJ2-5): ETGVTQSPTHLIKTRGQQVTLRCSSQSGHNTVSWYQQALGQGPQFIFQYYREEENGRGNFPPRFSGLQFPNYSSELNVNALELDDSALYLCASSRESPGGLGHEQYFGPGTRLLVL.